These 4 T cell receptor beta chains came from one sample sequenced in a study of vaccination effects on CD4 cells after COVID-19. The protocol was immunoSEQ multiplex PCR, while the TCRdb copy is restricted to in-frame clones and leaves out a portion. The sample has around 30,000 clones; over 55% are singletons. Which antigens these TCRs recognize remains unknown. Culturing for 9 to 10 days preceded CD4+ T cell isolation. The sequenced sample was CD4+ T cells from PBMCs cultured without peptide, obtained before COVID-19 vaccination. The receptors were sampled from a human donor who received a COVID-19 vaccine.

The chain joins TRBV28 to TRBJ1-2, with 9 bases lining up with TRBD1. The CDR3 extends over 14 amino acids. Germline lookup yields CDR1 MDHEN and CDR2 SYDVKM. The junction had 7 bases not matched to a gene; V was cut back by 6 bases and J by 5 bases. The CDR3 nucleotides are TGTGCCAGCAGAAAACAGGGGGCAGGGTATGGCTACACCTTC. Translating it yields CASRKQGAGYGYTF.

V usage is TRBV6-5 and J usage is TRBJ1-3; D gene ambiguous. The CDR3 loop spans 15 amino acids. V was trimmed by 2 bases and J by 4 bases, leaving 12 bases between them. The germline CDR1 and CDR2 sequences are MNHEY and SVGAGI. CDR3 sequence reads: CASSYAPTPGNTIYF. Written as DNA, the CDR3 is TGTGCCAGCAGTTACGCCCCGACACCAGGAAACACCATATATTTT.

The chain links TRBV19 to TRBJ2-5; tentatively, D is TRBD1 (5 bases). V was shortened by 0 bases and J by 1 base, with 9 bases between the two germline ends. The V gene's germline CDR1 is LNHDA and CDR2 SQIVND (reference sequence). The length of the CDR3 is 15 residues. The DNA for the CDR3 is TGTGCCAGTAGTATAGACAGGGCCACCCAAGAGACCCAGTACTTC. As protein: CASSIDRATQETQYF.

This clone was seen a few times. This chain links TRBV7-6 with TRBJ2-6; D unresolved. Germline loops: CDR1 SGHVS, CDR2 FNYEAQ. The V gene lost 4 bases and the J gene lost 0 bases, with 13 bases spanning the gap. The CDR3 spans 17 residues. The CDR3 region is CASSSGPLISGANVLTF. The CDR3 DNA is TGTGCCAGCAGCTCCGGACCGCTCATCTCTGGGGCCAACGTCCTGACTTTC.